This entry lists 2 T cell receptor beta chains sequenced from one sample in a study of T cell responses to AZD1222 COVID-19 vaccine. Sequenced by immunoSEQ multiplex PCR; TCRdb stores in-frame clones only, minus some. The table records about 130,000 clones, 93% of them present only once. The starting material was peripheral blood, obtained on day 0 of AZD1222 vaccination. The receptor set was obtained from an adult in good health.

The rearrangement links TRBV29-1 to TRBJ2-1; 14 nucleotides agree with TRBD2. With 0 bases clipped from V and 10 bases from J, the junction kept 8 bases outside the gene matches. Germline assignment: CDR1 SQVTM and CDR2 ANQGSEA. CDR3 length: 16 amino acids. CDR3 loop: CSVEDPGTSGREEQFF. The CDR3 DNA follows: TGCAGCGTTGAAGATCCTGGGACTAGCGGGAGAGAGGAGCAGTTCTTC.

The chain uses TRBV4-2 and TRBJ2-3; 11 positions agree with TRBD2. The germline CDR1 and CDR2 sequences are LGHNA and YNFKEQ. The CDR3 runs 17 residues. J was trimmed by 3 bases and V by 0 bases; bases with no gene match: 5. CDR3 sequence: CASSQEELAGGTDTQYF. The DNA of the CDR3 is TGTGCCAGCAGCCAAGAAGAGCTAGCGGGAGGAACAGATACGCAGTATTTT.